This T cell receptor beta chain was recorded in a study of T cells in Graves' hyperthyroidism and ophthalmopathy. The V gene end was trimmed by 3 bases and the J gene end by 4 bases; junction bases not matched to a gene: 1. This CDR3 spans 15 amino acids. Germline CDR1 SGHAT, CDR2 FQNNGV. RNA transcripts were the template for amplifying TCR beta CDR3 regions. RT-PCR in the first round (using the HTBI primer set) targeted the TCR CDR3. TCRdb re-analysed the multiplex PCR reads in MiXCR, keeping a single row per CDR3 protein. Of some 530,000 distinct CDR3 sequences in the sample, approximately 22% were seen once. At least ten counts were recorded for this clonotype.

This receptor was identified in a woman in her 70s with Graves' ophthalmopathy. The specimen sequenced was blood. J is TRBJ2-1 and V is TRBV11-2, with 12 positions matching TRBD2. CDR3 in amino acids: CASSLLAGGYNEQFF. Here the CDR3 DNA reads TGTGCCAGCAGCTTGCTAGCGGGAGGGTACAATGAGCAGTTCTTC.